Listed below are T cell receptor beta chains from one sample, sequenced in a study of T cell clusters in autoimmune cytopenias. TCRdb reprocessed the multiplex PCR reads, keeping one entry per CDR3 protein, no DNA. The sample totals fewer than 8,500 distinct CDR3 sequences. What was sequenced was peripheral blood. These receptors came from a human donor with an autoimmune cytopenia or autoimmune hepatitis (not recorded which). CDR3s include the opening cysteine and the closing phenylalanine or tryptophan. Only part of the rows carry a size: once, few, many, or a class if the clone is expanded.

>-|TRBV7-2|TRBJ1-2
CASSSQQGAFYGYTF
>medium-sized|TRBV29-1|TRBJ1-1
CSVQLGALNTEAFF
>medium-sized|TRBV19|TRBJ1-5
CASSIMQGPNQPQHF
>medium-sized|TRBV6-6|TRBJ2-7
CASRLDYEQYF
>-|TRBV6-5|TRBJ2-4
CASSYSIAKNIQYF
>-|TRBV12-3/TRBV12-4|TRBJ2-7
CASSLEKGGGTSYEQYF
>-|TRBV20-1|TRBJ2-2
CSAMATNTGELFF
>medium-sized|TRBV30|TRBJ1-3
CAWSPNVGNTIYF
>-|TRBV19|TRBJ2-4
CARTVGGPTKNIQYF
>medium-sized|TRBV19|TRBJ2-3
CASSRHLGGGGADTQYF
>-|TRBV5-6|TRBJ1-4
CASSSGPFNEKLFF
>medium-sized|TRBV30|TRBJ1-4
CAWSSTGPNEKLFF
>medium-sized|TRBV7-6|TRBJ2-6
CASSETQAYSGANVLTF
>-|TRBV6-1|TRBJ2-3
CASSETVGEPDTQYF
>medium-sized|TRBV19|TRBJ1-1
CASKGELMNTEAFF
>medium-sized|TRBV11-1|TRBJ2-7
CASSAGTGGIYEQYF
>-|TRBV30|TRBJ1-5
CAWSGDMLGNQPQHF
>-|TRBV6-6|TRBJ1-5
CASRQRGNQPQHF
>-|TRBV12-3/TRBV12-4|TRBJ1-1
CASSFNQLGGGTEAFF
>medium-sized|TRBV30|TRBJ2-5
CAWRPPGETQYF